This passage covers 27 T cell receptor beta chains from one sample sequenced in a study of T cell changes during pregnancy in multiple sclerosis. Data came from immunoSEQ multiplex PCR; TCRdb stores just in-frame clones and leaves some out. The sample lists 35,000 to 45,000 clones, about 89% occurring once. The material was CD4+ T cells from peripheral blood mononuclear cells, obtained before pregnancy. These receptors all stem from a female donor with multiple sclerosis, enrolled in a pregnancy study.

The chain uses TRBV19 and TRBJ2-3; 9 bases are a match to TRBD2. There are 16 residues in the CDR3. Germline V gene lookup returns CDR1 LNHDA and CDR2 SQIVND (reference sequence). The V gene end was trimmed by 7 bases and the J gene end by 2 bases; junction bases not matched to a gene: 10. The CDR3 nucleotides read TGTGCCAGTATGGGGAGAGCGGGGGGTCCCACAGATACGCAGTATTTT. As protein: CASMGRAGGPTDTQYF.

CDR3 protein: CASSARMTGSYGYTF. The CDR3 nucleotides read TGCGCCAGCAGCGCAAGGATGACAGGGAGCTATGGCTACACCTTC. V is TRBV4-3 and J is TRBJ1-2; 7 bases align to TRBD1. This CDR3 contains 15 residues. Trimming cost V 5 bases and J 4 bases; bases outside gene matches: 10. Per germline, CDR1 LGHNA and CDR2 YSLEER.

The rearrangement uses TRBV18 and TRBJ2-5, with D possibly matching TRBD1 (6 bases). This CDR3 has 13 amino acids. V lost 6 bases and J 5 bases, leaving 13 bases between the germline ends. CDR1 is KGHSH and CDR2 is LQKENI in the germline V gene. CDR3 nucleotide sequence: TGTGCCAGCTCCTTGGACAGATTCGAGACCCAGTACTTC. It is translated as CASSLDRFETQYF.

V usage is TRBV5-8 and J usage is TRBJ2-1; perhaps TRBD2 as D (5 bases). Trimming took 4 bases from V and 12 from J, leaving 26 bases between them. This CDR3 has 16 residues. Germline loops: CDR1 SGHTS, CDR2 YDEGEE. The CDR3 is CASSARGGVYTRRQFF. The CDR3 coding sequence is TGTGCCAGCAGCGCCCGGGGTGGGGTCTACACTAGGAGGCAGTTCTTC.

This chain uses TRBV7-2 with TRBJ2-1, with 8 bases aligning to TRBD2. The CDR3 has 17 amino acids. Germline V lookup: CDR1 SGHTA, CDR2 FQGNSA. The trim removed 5 bases at V and 2 bases at J, leaving 11 bases unmatched. The CDR3 DNA sequence: TGTGCCAGCAGCCCCAGGTCGGGGGGGGCGACCTACAATGAGCAGTTCTTC. It is translated as CASSPRSGGATYNEQFF.

V and J are TRBV9 and TRBJ1-6, with D uncertain. The length of the CDR3 is 14 residues. Per germline, CDR1 SGDLS and CDR2 YYNGEE. Trimming cost V 0 bases and J 5 bases, with 6 bases left between them. The CDR3 sequence is CASSVGQDNSPLHF. The CDR3 DNA follows: TGTGCCAGCAGCGTAGGCCAGGATAATTCACCCCTCCACTTT.

This clone was observed a single time. The chain couples TRBV30 to TRBJ1-5; 9 bases are a match to TRBD1. The V and J ends lost 5 bases and 4 bases, in that order; junction bases with no gene match: 3. The CDR3 extends over 13 amino acids. The germline V gene encodes CDR1 GTSNPN and CDR2 SVGIG (reference sequence). The CDR3: CAWGTGRNQPQHF. The CDR3 DNA reads TGTGCCTGGGGGACAGGGAGGAATCAGCCCCAGCATTTT.

The table lists this clone with a count of one. The CDR3 sequence: CASSLDRGTYEQYF. The CDR3 DNA reads as TGTGCCAGCAGCCTGGACAGGGGGACCTACGAGCAGTACTTC. The V and J genes are TRBV4-2 and TRBJ2-7, with TRBD1 identical over 10 bases. Germline loops: CDR1 LGHNA, CDR2 YNFKEQ. Trimming at V came to 4 bases and at J to 2 bases, leaving 2 bases not matched to a gene. There are 14 residues in the CDR3.

The genes are TRBV18 and TRBJ2-7, with 8 bases that match TRBD1. Looked up from germline, CDR1 is KGHSH and CDR2 is LQKENI. This CDR3 is 16 amino acids long. V was pared by 3 bases and J by 7 bases, with 14 bases of the junction left unmatched. CDR3 residues: CASSPLQGTGGLEQYF. The CDR3 DNA reads as TGTGCCAGCTCACCGCTTCAGGGGACAGGTGGACTTGAGCAGTACTTC. The full variable domain, completed using reference TRBV18 and TRBJ2-7, is NAGVMQNPRHLVRRRGQEARLRCSPMKGHSHVYWYRQLPEEGLKFMVYLQKENIIDESGMPKERFSAEFPKEGPSILRIQQVVRGDSAAYFCASSPLQGTGGLEQYFGPGTRLTVT.

The chain combines TRBV15 with TRBJ1-6; 9 bases map to TRBD1. Germline V gene sequence: CDR1 LNHNV, CDR2 YYDKDF (reference sequence). V lost 2 bases and J lost 9; bases outside the gene matches: 8. The CDR3 consists of 16 residues. The CDR3 region is CATSRLKGQGVSPLHF. CDR3 nucleotide sequence: TGTGCCACCAGCAGATTGAAGGGACAGGGCGTTTCACCCCTCCACTTT.

The chain employs TRBV5-6 and TRBJ2-7; no clear D gene. Germline V CDR1 and CDR2: SGHDT, YYEEEE. This CDR3 comprises 13 residues. V lost 0 bases, J lost 6 bases, and 10 bases lay in between. CDR3 in amino acids: CASSLALRLEQYF. CDR3 nucleotides: TGTGCCAGCAGCTTGGCTTTGCGACTCGAGCAGTACTTC.

The V gene is TRBV5-5, the J gene TRBJ2-1; TRBD2 matches at 9 bases. The CDR3 extends over 16 amino acids. With 4 bases clipped from V and 2 bases from J, the junction kept 7 bases outside the gene matches. CDR1 and CDR2 (germline): SGHKS, YYEKEE (reference sequence). The CDR3 region has the DNA TGTGCCAGCAGCGGGTTAGCGGGGGACACCTACAATGAGCAGTTCTTC. Translating it yields CASSGLAGDTYNEQFF.

The V gene is TRBV19, the J gene TRBJ1-4; D is perhaps TRBD1 (5 bases). The V gene lost 6 bases and the J gene lost 5 bases, with 25 bases spanning the gap. The germline gives CDR1 LNHDA, CDR2 SQIVND (reference sequence). The CDR3 runs to 18 residues. The CDR3 region is CASSLGAVFGGRNEKLFF. CDR3 DNA sequence: TGTGCCAGTAGCCTCGGGGCAGTTTTTGGAGGGCGGAATGAAAAACTGTTTTTT.

V gene TRBV5-1 combines with J gene TRBJ2-1; D is perhaps TRBD1 (6 bases). The V and J ends lost 3 bases and 0 bases respectively, with 16 bases between them. The V gene's germline CDR1 is SGHRS and CDR2 YFSETQ. The CDR3 covers 17 residues. As DNA, the CDR3 is TGCGCCAGCAGCTACAATCCACAGGGTAGCTCCTACAATGAGCAGTTCTTC. It yields the protein CASSYNPQGSSYNEQFF.

The rearrangement links TRBV4-2 to TRBJ1-6; 9 positions match TRBD1. CDR3 length: 16 amino acids. The V segment lost 0 bases and the J segment 10 bases; nucleotides outside the gene matches: 7. CDR1 and CDR2 (germline): LGHNA, YNFKEQ. CDR3 protein: CASSQDARGTGSPLHF. DNA for the CDR3: TGTGCCAGCAGCCAAGATGCGCGGGGGACAGGGTCACCCCTCCACTTT.

J is TRBJ2-3 and V is TRBV9, with 7 bases matching TRBD1. There are 14 residues in the CDR3. The ends lost 7 bases at V and 5 bases at J; junction bases unmatched: 10. From germline, CDR1 is SGDLS and CDR2 YYNGEE. The chain's CDR3 is CASGSKGAGDTQYF. The CDR3 DNA is TGTGCCAGCGGATCCAAGGGGGCAGGAGATACGCAGTATTTT.

This sequence joins TRBV4-2 and TRBJ2-5; TRBD2 matches at 10 bases. Germline trimming cut 1 base from V and 1 base from J; bases unmatched to any gene: 3. CDR1 LGHNA and CDR2 YNFKEQ come from the germline V gene. The length of the CDR3 is 16 residues. CDR3 residues: CASSQGTSGTQETQYF. The CDR3 DNA follows: TGTGCCAGCAGCCAAGGGACTAGCGGCACCCAAGAGACCCAGTACTTC.

V is TRBV7-2 and J is TRBJ2-5; TRBD1 matches at 7 bases. Germline values: CDR1 SGHTA, CDR2 FQGNSA. The CDR3 consists of 13 residues. Trimming removed 4 bases from V and 7 bases from J; junction bases left unmatched: 6. The CDR3 protein is CASSSDRDGTQYF. CDR3 in DNA: TGTGCCAGCAGCTCAGACAGGGATGGGACCCAGTACTTC.

V usage is TRBV27 and J usage is TRBJ2-5; 12 nucleotides match TRBD2. The CDR3 spans 15 residues. With V trimmed by 3 bases and J by 5 bases, 4 bases remained unmatched. The germline V gene encodes CDR1 MNHEY and CDR2 SMNVEV (reference sequence). The CDR3 is CASSLTSGGRETQYF. CDR3 bases: TGTGCCAGCAGTTTGACTAGCGGGGGCCGGGAGACCCAGTACTTC.

This clone has just a few counts. Here the CDR3 DNA reads TGTGCCAGCTCACCGAATTTTGGGCAGGGCTACACCTTC. Its protein product is CASSPNFGQGYTF. This chain links TRBV18 with TRBJ1-2; D is unclear. Germline CDR1 is KGHSH and CDR2 is LQKENI. The CDR3 is made up of 13 amino acids. V was trimmed by 3 bases and J by 8 bases, leaving 13 bases between them.

The chain combines TRBV13 with TRBJ1-1; a weak D match, TRBD1 (5 bases). Looked up from germline, CDR1 is PRHDT and CDR2 is FYEKMQ (reference sequence). The CDR3 loop spans 15 amino acids. V was pared by 3 bases and J by 0 bases, with 11 bases between. The CDR3 coding sequence is TGTGCCAGCAGCTTCCGGGGGGGAATGAACACTGAAGCTTTCTTT. Its translation: CASSFRGGMNTEAFF.

The chain uses TRBV19 and TRBJ2-1; possibly TRBD2 for D (6 bases). Germline V gene sequence: CDR1 LNHDA, CDR2 SQIVND (reference sequence). The V end was cut by 7 bases, the J end by 7 bases, with 29 bases between. This CDR3 is 18 amino acids long. In DNA form, the CDR3 reads TGTGCCAGTACCACTGGGCAAGGGCGGGGAATTCGTCGGAATGAGCAGTTCTTC. Encoded protein: CASTTGQGRGIRRNEQFF.

The genes are TRBV19 and TRBJ1-6; D possibly corresponds to TRBD1 (5 bases). V dropped 6 bases and J dropped 11 bases, with 14 bases sitting between them. The CDR3 runs to 13 residues. Germline V gene sequence: CDR1 LNHDA, CDR2 SQIVND (reference sequence). This CDR3 reads CASSQGQGPPLHF. The CDR3 nucleotides are TGTGCCAGTAGCCAAGGGCAGGGTCCACCCCTCCACTTT.

This sequence joins TRBV4-1 and TRBJ1-4; no definite D call. Germline loops: CDR1 MGHRA, CDR2 YSYEKL. CDR3 length: 16 residues. The ends were cut back, 2 bases at V and 2 bases at J, with 12 bases in the middle. Here the CDR3 reads CASSQLTGFTNEKLFF. DNA for the CDR3: TGCGCCAGCAGCCAATTGACGGGGTTTACTAATGAAAAACTGTTTTTT.

This chain joins TRBV27 and TRBJ1-1; 7 positions agree with TRBD1. Trimming at V came to 3 bases and at J to 4 bases, leaving 11 bases not matched to a gene. Looked up from germline, CDR1 is MNHEY and CDR2 is SMNVEV (reference sequence). The CDR3 is 16 amino acids. The chain's CDR3 is CASSFSWDSTSTEAFF. The CDR3 DNA sequence: TGTGCCAGCAGTTTTTCATGGGACAGTACCTCCACTGAAGCTTTCTTT.

The chain has TRBV19 and TRBJ2-3; the D gene is possibly TRBD2 (5 bases). With 3 bases removed from V and 6 bases from J, the gap between germline ends came to 10 bases. The CDR3 has 13 residues. The germline V gene has CDR1 LNHDA and CDR2 SQIVND (reference sequence). DNA for the CDR3: TGTGCCAGTAGTATTCCAGGCGGGGATACGCAGTATTTT. It encodes CASSIPGGDTQYF.

CDR3 coding DNA: TGCGCCAGCAGCTTGCTATCGGGACAGGGGTCCTACGAGCAGTACTTC. It translates to CASSLLSGQGSYEQYF. The chain links TRBV5-1 to TRBJ2-7; TRBD1 aligns across 10 bases. CDR3 length: 16 residues. The V segment lost 1 base and the J segment 1 base; nucleotides outside the gene matches: 5. Germline CDR1 reads SGHRS; CDR2 reads YFSETQ.